This T cell receptor (beta chain) was identified during a study of blood T cell repertoires in COVID-19. Study context: COVID-19 samples, acute and convalescent, were from the United States, Italy and Spain. From T cells, B-cell-depleted T cells, or PBMCs came the material, which was cDNA or gDNA.

V lost 2 bases and J 3 bases, leaving 8 bases between the germline ends. The CDR3 is 13 residues long. Germline V gene lookup returns CDR1 MNHEY and CDR2 SMNVEV (reference sequence). Libraries were prepared by immunoSEQ multiplex PCR; TCRdb keeps only in-frame clonotypes and omits some of them. The repertoire holds about 290,000 clones, with about nine tenths as singletons. The V gene is TRBV27, the J gene TRBJ2-7, with unresolved D. The sequence came from a woman younger than 45 with active or convalescent COVID-19. What was sequenced was peripheral blood. The CDR3 sequence: CASSLGQDYEQYF. CDR3 nucleotide sequence: TGTGCCAGCAGTTTAGGGCAGGACTACGAGCAGTACTTC.